One sample yielded the 17 T cell receptor beta chains listed below, sequenced in a study of T cell responses to AZD1222 COVID-19 vaccine. The data were produced by immunoSEQ multiplex PCR, yet TCRdb's version contains in-frame clones alone and is incomplete. The sample holds about 35,000 clones, about nine tenths seen once. The source was peripheral blood, collected 28 days after the second AZD1222 dose. The receptors shown here come from an adult who received the AZD1222 COVID-19 vaccine.

The gene calls are TRBV3-1 (or the pseudogene TRBV3-2) and TRBJ1-6; 11 nucleotides align to TRBD1. The CDR3 is 16 amino acids. Germline CDR1 LGHDT, CDR2 YNNKEL (reference sequence). V dropped 6 bases and J dropped 10; count of bases not matched to a gene: 11. CDR3 bases: TGTGCCAGCAGTCGGGAGTTAGGGACAGGGGGATCACCCCTCCACTTT. It is translated as CASSRELGTGGSPLHF.

This chain joins TRBV5-1 and TRBJ2-7; 12 bases are a match to TRBD1. Trimming at V came to 4 bases and at J to 5 bases, leaving 4 bases not matched to a gene. CDR3 length equals 14 residues. The germline V gene encodes CDR1 SGHRS and CDR2 YFSETQ. CDR3 sequence reads: CASSQGTGGNEQYF. In DNA, the CDR3 is TGCGCCAGCAGCCAAGGGACAGGGGGCAACGAGCAGTACTTC.

The rearrangement uses TRBV7-2 and TRBJ2-4, with a tentative D call TRBD1 (5 bases). The germline V and J ends were trimmed by 5 bases and 3 bases, with 20 bases remaining between them. CDR3 length: 17 residues. Germline assignment: CDR1 SGHTA and CDR2 FQGNSA. As DNA, the CDR3 is TGTGCCAGCAGCCCACAGACAGCAGGACACGGCAAAAACATTCAGTACTTC. Its protein product is CASSPQTAGHGKNIQYF.

This clone has just one count. This CDR3 is CASSFPAMNTEAFF. DNA of the CDR3: TGTGCCAGCAGTTTCCCAGCCATGAACACTGAAGCTTTCTTT. The chain combines TRBV28 with TRBJ1-1, with D hard to call. The CDR3 has 14 residues. Germline values: CDR1 MDHEN, CDR2 SYDVKM. With 3 bases removed from V and 0 bases from J, the gap between germline ends came to 8 bases.

The genes are TRBV6-2 or TRBV6-3 and TRBJ1-4; unclear D gene. CDR1 and CDR2 (germline): MNHEY, SVGEGT. V lost 4 bases, J lost 8 bases, and 17 bases lay in between. This CDR3 has 15 amino acids. CDR3 residues: CASSSISVGGEKLFF. The CDR3 region has the DNA TGTGCCAGCAGTTCCATCTCGGTCGGTGGGGAAAAACTGTTTTTT.

This chain connects TRBV5-6 to TRBJ1-6; D unclear. The CDR3 length is 18 residues. The germline V gene has CDR1 SGHDT and CDR2 YYEEEE. V was shortened by 1 base and J by 0 bases, with 14 bases between the two germline ends. CDR3 loop: CASSLYQSRGSYNSPLHF. The CDR3 DNA reads TGTGCCAGCAGCTTGTACCAATCTCGTGGCTCCTATAATTCACCCCTCCACTTT.

The chain carries TRBV29-1 and TRBJ1-6; possibly TRBD1 for D (6 bases). The V end was cut by 6 bases, the J end by 8 bases, with 14 bases between. CDR1 and CDR2 from the germline V gene are SQVTM and ANQGSEA. This CDR3 comprises 13 residues. This chain's CDR3 is CSVQQGADSPLHF. The CDR3 nucleotides are TGCAGCGTCCAACAGGGTGCGGATTCACCCCTCCACTTT.

The V call is TRBV19, the J call TRBJ2-5, with D possibly being TRBD1 (5 bases). The CDR3 has 13 residues. V lost 3 bases, J lost 5 bases, and 10 bases lay in between. Germline CDR1 and CDR2: LNHDA and SQIVND (reference sequence). CDR3 sequence reads: CASSIQGTETQYF. Here the CDR3 DNA reads TGTGCCAGTAGTATCCAGGGCACGGAGACCCAGTACTTC.

This chain links TRBV24-1 with TRBJ1-1; D gene unclear. CDR1 and CDR2 from the germline V gene are KGHDR and SFDVKD. The V end lost 0 bases, the J end lost 4 bases, and 11 bases lay between the germline ends. The CDR3 runs 15 residues. Here the CDR3 reads CATSDLLLACTEAFF. DNA for the CDR3: TGTGCCACCAGTGATTTGCTGCTGGCTTGCACTGAAGCTTTCTTT.

V and J are TRBV11-2 and TRBJ2-3; tentatively, D is TRBD2 (6 bases). Trimming took off 3 bases at V and 0 bases at J, with 13 bases between the two ends. This CDR3 is built from 16 residues. Germline CDR1 SGHAT, CDR2 FQNNGV. The CDR3 nucleotides read TGTGCCAGCAGCTTCCTTGGCGGGGAGAGCACAGATACGCAGTATTTT. It specifies CASSFLGGESTDTQYF.

The chain couples TRBV12-5 to TRBJ2-2; D unresolved. Deletions cut 2 bases from V and 4 bases from J, with 8 bases between. CDR1 LGHNT and CDR2 FRNRAP come from the germline V gene. The CDR3 sequence is 14 residues long. Here the CDR3 reads CASGLIDPTGELFF. The CDR3 region has the DNA TGTGCTAGTGGTTTGATCGACCCCACCGGGGAGCTGTTTTTT.

The chain couples TRBV4-1 to TRBJ1-2; 8 bases align to TRBD1. With V trimmed by 2 bases and J by 5 bases, 10 bases remained unmatched. Looked up from germline, CDR1 is MGHRA and CDR2 is YSYEKL. This CDR3 is built from 16 residues. CDR3: CASSQSTGGWGYGYTF. The CDR3 DNA follows: TGCGCCAGCAGCCAATCCACAGGGGGATGGGGTTATGGCTACACCTTC.

The chain uses TRBV28 and TRBJ1-1, with a possible D match to TRBD1 (5 bases). The CDR3 totals 15 residues. Germline-derived CDR1 and CDR2 are MDHEN and SYDVKM. V dropped 5 bases and J dropped 2 bases, with 15 bases sitting between them. This CDR3 reads CASSPTGAGNTEAFF. CDR3 nucleotide sequence: TGTGCCAGCAGTCCGACCGGGGCCGGAAACACTGAAGCTTTCTTT.

The J gene is TRBJ1-4, the V gene TRBV19; D is ambiguous. Germline values: CDR1 LNHDA, CDR2 SQIVND (reference sequence). This CDR3 contains 13 residues. Deletions cut 6 bases from V and 5 bases from J, with 10 bases between. CDR3 sequence reads: CASRPGLNEKLFF. DNA of the CDR3: TGTGCCAGTAGACCCGGCCTGAATGAAAAACTGTTTTTT.

The sample holds one count of this clone. The genes are TRBV5-3 and TRBJ2-7; 10 nucleotides line up with TRBD2. TRBV5-3 is assigned to the ORF class and has an uncertain function. This CDR3 contains 14 residues. Unmatched junction bases numbered 6, after V lost 4 bases and J lost 5 bases. The CDR3 here is CARSLSSGRNEQYF. The CDR3 DNA follows: TGTGCCAGAAGCCTCTCTAGCGGGAGAAACGAGCAGTACTTC.

The chain couples TRBV7-2 to TRBJ2-1; possibly TRBD2 for D (6 bases). Trimming cost V 4 bases and J 7 bases, with 23 bases left between them. CDR3 length: 17 residues. Germline V CDR1 and CDR2: SGHTA, FQGNSA. CDR3 sequence (DNA): TGTGCCAGCAGCTCATTAAGGCCCGGGACTGGGACTAATGAGCAGTTCTTC. Its protein is CASSSLRPGTGTNEQFF.

The rearrangement joins TRBV3-1 (or the pseudogene TRBV3-2) to TRBJ2-6; TRBD1 aligns across 9 bases. CDR1 LGHDT and CDR2 YNNKEL come from the germline V gene (reference sequence). The CDR3 consists of 19 residues. J was trimmed by 3 bases and V by 2 bases; bases with no gene match: 11. CDR3 bases: TGTGCCAGCAGCCAAAACAGGGGGCAGGGTGAATTTGGGGCCAACGTCCTGACTTTC. Protein sequence: CASSQNRGQGEFGANVLTF.